The 27 T cell receptor beta chains in this list originate from one sample, sequenced in a study of T cells in Graves' hyperthyroidism and ophthalmopathy. Using RNA transcripts as the source, TCR beta CDR3 regions were amplified. HTBI primers were employed in a first-round RT-PCR of the TCR CDR3. TCRdb analysed the multiplex PCR reads with MiXCR anew, one entry per CDR3 protein. The data show 300,000 or so distinct CDR3 sequences, roughly 20% seen once. Sequenced sample: blood. The receptors shown here come from a woman aged 45-65 years with Graves' hyperthyroidism.

This clonotype was picked up many times. J is TRBJ2-2 and V is TRBV2; 9 bases map to TRBD1. Germline V gives CDR1 SNHLY, CDR2 FYNNEI. The V segment lost 6 bases and the J segment 1 base; nucleotides outside the gene matches: 6. The CDR3 runs to 16 residues. This CDR3 is CASRAGQGQNTGELFF. In DNA form, the CDR3 reads TGTGCCAGCAGGGCGGGACAGGGCCAGAACACCGGGGAGCTGTTTTTT.

This clonotype was seen only a few times. The genes are TRBV11-2 and TRBJ2-2, with TRBD1 matching over 10 bases. This CDR3 contains 19 residues. J was trimmed by 0 bases and V by 6 bases; bases with no gene match: 13. Germline CDR1 is SGHAT and CDR2 is FQNNGV. CDR3 protein: CASRTIRDRGRSNTGELFF. CDR3 DNA sequence: TGTGCCAGCAGAACTATCCGGGACAGGGGTCGTTCGAACACCGGGGAGCTGTTTTTT.

This clonotype showed up many times. The rearrangement joins TRBV12-3 or TRBV12-4 to TRBJ1-2, with 8 bases matching TRBD1. With 1 base clipped from V and 7 bases from J, the junction kept 5 bases outside the gene matches. The CDR3 runs to 14 residues. The DNA for the CDR3 is TGTGCCAGCAGTTTAGTGACAGGGGTGTCTGGCTACACCTTC. It translates to CASSLVTGVSGYTF.

This clonotype was picked up a small number of times. The chain employs TRBV7-9 and TRBJ1-5; a possible D gene is TRBD1 (6 bases). The ends were cut back, 4 bases at V and 6 bases at J, with 16 bases in the middle. The CDR3 runs 15 residues. Germline lookup yields CDR1 SEHNR and CDR2 FQNEAQ (reference sequence). Here the CDR3 reads CASSSEAGGGQPQHF. The CDR3, as DNA: TGTGCCAGCAGCTCCGAGGCAGGAGGGGGTCAGCCCCAGCATTTT.

In its sample, this clonotype was seen many times. The genes are TRBV6-2 or TRBV6-3 and TRBJ2-1, with a tentative D call TRBD1 (6 bases). The length of the CDR3 is 16 residues. In germline, CDR1 is MNHEY, CDR2 SVGEGT. V gave up 7 bases and J gave up 4 bases, with 20 bases separating them. CDR3 bases: TGTGCCAGCAAGATCCGAACAGGGAGTGGGTACAATGAGCAGTTCTTC. Encoded protein: CASKIRTGSGYNEQFF.

In this sample, this clonotype turned up a few times. CDR3 sequence: CASSYNTGELFF. Here the CDR3 DNA reads TGTGCCAGCAGTTACAACACCGGGGAGCTGTTTTTT. This chain uses TRBV12-3 or TRBV12-4 with TRBJ2-2; no clear D gene. V was cut by 4 bases and J by 2 bases, with 2 bases left in between. The CDR3 runs to 12 residues.

The chain uses TRBV5-8 and TRBJ1-3; tentative D call: TRBD1 (5 bases). Germline CDR1 is SGHTS and CDR2 is YDEGEE. The CDR3 totals 15 residues. Deletions cut 2 bases from V and 2 bases from J, with 11 bases between. CDR3 amino acids: CASSFTRGTGNTIYF. CDR3 DNA sequence: TGTGCCAGCAGCTTCACAAGGGGTACTGGAAACACCATATATTTT.

V and J are TRBV7-3 and TRBJ2-3; D might be TRBD2 (7 bases). The length of the CDR3 is 17 residues. Germline assignment: CDR1 SGHTA and CDR2 FQGTGA. V was trimmed by 1 base and J by 5 bases, leaving 19 bases between them. CDR3 residues: CASSLNPAGAAGDTQYF. CDR3 sequence (DNA): TGTGCCAGCAGCTTAAACCCGGCGGGGGCCGCAGGAGATACGCAGTATTTT.

The CDR3 sequence: CASDSGNQPQHF. CDR3 coding DNA: TGTGCCAGCGACTCCGGTAATCAGCCCCAGCATTTT. This chain links TRBV19 with TRBJ1-5; D not certain. Trimming stripped 9 bases from V and 4 bases from J, with 10 bases between. The length of the CDR3 is 12 residues. Per the germline V gene, CDR1 is LNHDA and CDR2 is SQIVND (reference sequence).

The J gene is TRBJ2-1, the V gene TRBV5-1; D gene uncertain. Germline CDR1 and CDR2: SGHRS and YFSETQ. V was shortened by 1 base and J by 4 bases, with 9 bases between the two germline ends. This CDR3 is 14 amino acids long. The chain's CDR3 is CASSLIPEYNEQFF. CDR3 in DNA: TGCGCCAGCAGCTTGATCCCGGAATACAATGAGCAGTTCTTC.

The J gene is TRBJ2-7, the V gene TRBV6-1, with D perhaps TRBD1 or TRBD2 (5 bases each). The V gene lost 11 bases and the J gene lost 6 bases, with 20 bases spanning the gap. In germline, CDR1 is MNHNS, CDR2 SASEGT. This CDR3 region has 13 residues. The DNA of the CDR3 is TGTGCCTCTGAGGCCGCAACTAGGGGCGAGCAGTACGTC. This codes for CASEAATRGEQYV.

This chain uses TRBV27 with TRBJ1-6; D ambiguous. This CDR3 has 16 amino acids. From germline, CDR1 is MNHEY and CDR2 SMNVEV (reference sequence). Trimming left V 0 bases short and J 10 bases short, with 16 bases between. The chain's CDR3 is CASSLSRVPSRSPLHF. CDR3 sequence (DNA): TGTGCCAGCAGTTTATCGCGGGTTCCGAGTAGGTCACCCCTCCACTTT.

The chain couples TRBV5-4 to TRBJ2-7, with D possibly being TRBD2 (6 bases). V lost 4 bases and J 0 bases, leaving 11 bases between the germline ends. The CDR3 sequence is 14 residues long. CDR1 and CDR2 (germline): SGHNT, YYREEE (reference sequence). The CDR3 nucleotides are TGTGCCAGCAGCCCGGGACTTCTCTCCTACGAGCAGTACTTC. Protein product: CASSPGLLSYEQYF. Drawing the rest from reference TRBV5-4 and TRBJ2-7, the complete variable domain is ETGVTQSPTHLIKTRGQQVTLRCSSQSGHNTVSWYQQALGQGPQFIFQYYREEENGRGNFPPRFSGLQFPNYSSELNVNALELDDSALYLCASSPGLLSYEQYFGPGTRLTVT.

The V and J genes are TRBV28 and TRBJ1-5; a possible D gene is TRBD1 (6 bases). Germline assignment: CDR1 MDHEN and CDR2 SYDVKM. Trimming took off 7 bases at V and 7 bases at J, with 17 bases between the two ends. CDR3 length: 14 residues. Written as DNA, the CDR3 is TGTGCCAGCACCCCCGGGAGGGGGAACCAGCCCCAGCATTTT. Protein sequence: CASTPGRGNQPQHF.

The CDR3 loop is CASSQDPLAKINEQFF. Written as DNA, the CDR3 is TGTGCCAGCAGCCAAGACCCACTAGCAAAAATTAATGAGCAGTTCTTC. The chain couples TRBV11-2 to TRBJ2-1; D perhaps matches TRBD2 (6 bases). Deletions cut 5 bases from V and 7 bases from J, with 21 bases between. The germline V gene has CDR1 SGHAT and CDR2 FQNNGV. The CDR3 covers 16 residues.

The chain is built from TRBV12-3 or TRBV12-4 and TRBJ2-2; D is possibly TRBD2 (7 bases). The CDR3 contains 15 residues. The V gene lost 5 bases and the J gene lost 5 bases, with 15 bases spanning the gap. CDR3 in amino acids: CASSRGGRWTGELFF. CDR3 sequence (DNA): TGTGCCAGCAGTAGGGGGGGGCGTTGGACCGGGGAGCTGTTTTTT.

The chain is built from TRBV27 and TRBJ2-7; 11 bases align to TRBD1. Per the germline V gene, CDR1 is MNHEY and CDR2 is SMNVEV (reference sequence). The CDR3 loop spans 15 amino acids. The trim removed 6 bases at V and 6 bases at J, leaving 10 bases unmatched. For the CDR3, the DNA is TGTGCCAGCAGAGGACAGGGGGCTCATAACATCGAGCAGTACTTC. Residues: CASRGQGAHNIEQYF.

The V call is TRBV7-9, the J call TRBJ1-2; maybe TRBD1 (6 bases). The CDR3 runs to 14 residues. V lost 4 bases, J lost 5 bases, and 14 bases lay in between. Germline V gene lookup returns CDR1 SEHNR and CDR2 FQNEAQ (reference sequence). The CDR3 DNA follows: TGTGCCAGCAGCTCCCCCGGGGGCGAATATGGCTACACCTTC. It yields the protein CASSSPGGEYGYTF.

J is TRBJ2-1 and V is TRBV29-1, with D possibly being TRBD1 (5 bases). The V gene's germline CDR1 is SQVTM and CDR2 ANQGSEA. This CDR3 spans 14 amino acids. V was trimmed by 4 bases and J by 7 bases, leaving 17 bases between them. CDR3: CSVGSLGALNEQFF. As DNA, the CDR3 is TGCAGCGTTGGGTCGTTAGGGGCGTTAAATGAGCAGTTCTTC.

This clonotype was detected many times. The chain uses TRBV12-3 or TRBV12-4 and TRBJ1-4, with D unresolved. The CDR3 consists of 14 residues. With 7 bases removed from V and 3 bases from J, the gap between germline ends came to 12 bases. The CDR3 loop is CASTSPLANEKLFF. CDR3 bases: TGTGCCAGCACCTCGCCGCTGGCTAATGAAAAACTGTTTTTT.

This clonotype appeared many times. The genes are TRBV7-9 and TRBJ1-1, with D unresolved. Trimming removed 3 bases at V and 6 bases at J, with 11 bases between. This CDR3 spans 13 amino acids. Germline assignment: CDR1 SEHNR and CDR2 FQNEAQ (reference sequence). The chain's CDR3 is CASSLDVLAEAFF. Written as DNA, the CDR3 is TGTGCCAGCAGCTTGGATGTGCTGGCTGAAGCTTTCTTT.

This clonotype was seen repeatedly, ten times or more. J is TRBJ2-5 and V is TRBV6-1; 7 bases agree with TRBD1. The CDR3 is 15 amino acids. CDR1 is MNHNS and CDR2 is SASEGT in the germline V gene. V shed 5 bases and J 4 bases; nucleotides not matched to a gene: 10. This CDR3 reads CASSPPDRRRETQYF. The CDR3, as DNA: TGTGCCAGCAGTCCCCCGGACAGGAGGCGAGAGACCCAGTACTTC.

In this sample, this clonotype turned up many times. The V and J genes are TRBV5-1 and TRBJ1-4; D remains ambiguous. Between the trimmed V and J ends, which lost 4 bases and 0 bases, there was a span of 7 bases. Germline V gene sequence: CDR1 SGHRS, CDR2 YFSETQ. The CDR3 runs to 14 residues. CDR3 loop: CASSGGSTNEKLFF. The CDR3 DNA follows: TGCGCCAGCAGCGGCGGATCAACTAATGAAAAACTGTTTTTT.

There are a few counts of this clonotype. The chain carries TRBV7-2 and TRBJ1-2, with D possibly being TRBD1 (5 bases). Per germline, CDR1 SGHTA and CDR2 FQGNSA. CDR3 length equals 15 residues. V lost 7 bases and J lost 0, with 15 bases in between. This CDR3 is CASTPAAGPNYGYTF. The CDR3, as DNA: TGTGCCAGCACCCCGGCGGCAGGGCCTAACTATGGCTACACCTTC.

The chain uses TRBV18 and TRBJ2-7; TRBD2 is a possible D gene (6 bases). The CDR3 covers 14 residues. Germline-derived CDR1 and CDR2 are KGHSH and LQKENI. The ends were cut back, 1 base at V and 3 bases at J, with 10 bases in the middle. CDR3 nucleotide sequence: TGTGCCAGCTCACCACGGGGGGATGACTACGAGCAGTACGTC. Encoded protein: CASSPRGDDYEQYV.

The chain employs TRBV27 and TRBJ2-1; weak D call: TRBD2 (6 bases). The DNA end is more similar to TRBJ2-7, so the J call may be wrong. Germline V CDR1 and CDR2: MNHEY, SMNVEV (reference sequence). The CDR3 spans 15 residues. Here the CDR3 reads CASSFGGSSYNEQYF. CDR3 sequence (DNA): TGTGCCAGCAGTTTTGGGGGGAGCTCCTACAATGAGCAGTACTTC.

The chain recombines TRBV10-1 with TRBJ2-3; 8 bases agree with TRBD2. The CDR3 totals 15 residues. Trimming cost V 6 bases and J 4 bases; bases outside gene matches: 9. CDR1 is WNHNN, CDR2 SYGVQD, per germline (reference sequence). The CDR3 DNA follows: TGCGCCAGCAGCCGTGGACTAGCAAAGCCAGATACGCAGTATTTT. Translating it yields CASSRGLAKPDTQYF.